This passage covers 18 T cell receptor beta chains from one sample sequenced in a study of cytomegalovirus exposure and HLA in healthy donors. Primers included in the PCR were 60 Vbeta and 13 Jbeta primers. Using immunoSEQ multiplex PCR, the repertoire was profiled, and TCRdb retains in-frame clones only, with some absent. The sample includes about 200,000 clones, 75% to 85% of them seen just once. The specimen sequenced was PBMCs. These receptors were taken from a woman between 35 and 50 years old in good health and CMV-seronegative.

This chain connects TRBV6-7 to TRBJ1-5, with a possible D match to TRBD1 (6 bases). TRBV6-7 carries the ORF label, with uncertain function. The CDR3 contains 16 residues. Trimming stripped 0 bases from V and 3 bases from J, with 12 bases between. The CDR3 region has the DNA TGTGCCAGCAGTTACTCGCGGGGGGACACCAATCAGCCCCAGCATTTT. Translation: CASSYSRGDTNQPQHF.

The rearrangement joins TRBV25-1 to TRBJ2-7; TRBD1 matches at 9 bases. The V and J ends lost 3 bases and 10 bases, in that order; junction bases with no gene match: 10. The CDR3 contains 14 residues. Per the germline V gene, CDR1 is MGHDK and CDR2 is SYGVNS. CDR3 coding DNA: TGTGCCAGCAGTGACATAACCGGGACAGGGCTACAGTACTTC. Protein sequence: CASSDITGTGLQYF.

The V call is TRBV5-1, the J call TRBJ2-1; TRBD1 might be the D (6 bases). There are 18 residues in the CDR3. The V and J ends lost 4 bases and 7 bases respectively, with 27 bases between them. Germline CDR1 and CDR2: SGHRS and YFSETQ. CDR3 sequence (DNA): TGCGCCAGCAGCCCAACCTCCCCTTATGAGGCCAGGGGTAATGAGCAGTTCTTC. The encoded protein is CASSPTSPYEARGNEQFF.

The genes are TRBV2 and TRBJ2-7, with D possibly being TRBD2 (7 bases). Looked up from germline, CDR1 is SNHLY and CDR2 is FYNNEI. The CDR3 is made up of 14 amino acids. Trimming removed 3 bases from V and 3 bases from J, with 12 bases in between. The CDR3 bases are TGTGCCAGCAGTGAGGGGAGGGGGGTCTACGAGCAGTACTTC. As protein: CASSEGRGVYEQYF.

The chain has TRBV9 and TRBJ1-1; D uncertain. Deletions cut 3 bases from V and 3 bases from J, with 9 bases between. The CDR3 runs to 13 residues. From germline, CDR1 is SGDLS and CDR2 YYNGEE. CDR3 in amino acids: CASSGHRDTEAFF. The DNA of the CDR3 is TGTGCCAGCAGCGGGCACCGGGACACTGAAGCTTTCTTT.

The V gene is TRBV5-1, the J gene TRBJ1-4; 8 nucleotides match TRBD1. CDR1 is SGHRS, CDR2 YFSETQ, per germline. There are 16 residues in the CDR3. J lost 6 bases, V lost 4 bases, and 11 bases had no gene match. This chain's CDR3 is CASSPSGQGRYEKLFF. CDR3 in DNA: TGCGCCAGCAGCCCGTCCGGACAGGGCCGTTATGAAAAACTGTTTTTT.

V gene TRBV6-5 combines with J gene TRBJ2-7; 8 nucleotides match TRBD2. V lost 6 bases and J lost 6; bases outside the gene matches: 10. The CDR3 is 14 amino acids. Germline V CDR1 and CDR2: MNHEY, SVGAGI. The CDR3 DNA reads as TGTGCCAGCAGCGCCGGGACTAGGCTCGCCGAGCAGTACTTC. Translated: CASSAGTRLAEQYF.

The chain couples TRBV2 to TRBJ2-7; maybe TRBD2 (6 bases). Germline V gene sequence: CDR1 SNHLY, CDR2 FYNNEI. This CDR3 has 14 residues. With 5 bases removed from V and 0 bases from J, the gap between germline ends came to 11 bases. This chain's CDR3 is CASSLGLSSYEQYF. CDR3 DNA: TGTGCCAGCAGTTTGGGACTTAGCTCCTACGAGCAGTACTTC.

The rearrangement uses TRBV7-8 and TRBJ2-3, with 10 bases matching TRBD2. CDR1 and CDR2 from the germline V gene are SGHVS and FQNEAQ. V lost 1 base to trimming and J lost 1 base; unmatched junction nucleotides: 5. The CDR3 spans 17 residues. CDR3 sequence: CASSLVASGSGTDTQYF. DNA for the CDR3: TGTGCCAGCAGCTTAGTGGCTAGCGGGAGTGGCACAGATACGCAGTATTTT.

V is TRBV7-9 and J is TRBJ2-7, with D perhaps matching TRBD1 (5 bases). The CDR3 loop spans 15 amino acids. Germline loops: CDR1 SEHNR, CDR2 FQNEAQ (reference sequence). Trimming took 5 bases from V and 2 from J, leaving 16 bases between them. In DNA, the CDR3 is TGTGCCAGCAGCCAAGGGGTCACGTTCCCCTACGAGCAGTACTTC. As protein: CASSQGVTFPYEQYF.

V and J are TRBV30 and TRBJ2-5; TRBD1 is a possible D gene (5 bases). The V and J ends lost 3 bases and 4 bases respectively, with 9 bases between them. CDR3 length equals 12 residues. CDR1 GTSNPN and CDR2 SVGIG come from the germline V gene (reference sequence). Written as DNA, the CDR3 is TGTGCCTGGAGCAGGGTCGTAGAGACCCAGTACTTC. This codes for CAWSRVVETQYF.

This clone has just a few counts. This rearrangement joins TRBV29-1 to TRBJ1-1, with unresolved D. CDR3 size: 10 residues. CDR1 and CDR2 from the germline V gene are SQVTM and ANQGSEA. V was clipped by 7 bases and J by 3 bases, with 6 bases between them. CDR3 in DNA: TGCAGCGCGAGATACACTGAAGCTTTCTTT. It encodes CSARYTEAFF.

The V call is TRBV28, the J call TRBJ2-1, with 9 bases that match TRBD2. The CDR3 loop spans 15 amino acids. The ends lost 3 bases at V and 8 bases at J; junction bases unmatched: 8. Per germline, CDR1 MDHEN and CDR2 SYDVKM. This CDR3 is CASSFWLAGMHEQFF. CDR3 DNA sequence: TGTGCCAGCAGTTTTTGGCTAGCGGGGATGCATGAGCAGTTCTTC. Together with reference TRBV28 and TRBJ2-1, the CDR3 gives the full variable domain: DVKVTQSSRYLVKRTGEKVFLECVQDMDHENMFWYRQDPGLGLRLIYFSYDVKMKEKGDIPEGYSVSREKKERFSLILESASTNQTSMYLCASSFWLAGMHEQFFGPGTRLTVL.

J is TRBJ2-3 and V is TRBV7-2; 8 positions match TRBD1. Germline V gene data show CDR1 as SGHTA and CDR2 as FQGNSA. The CDR3 sequence is 15 residues long. V lost 2 bases, J lost 5 bases, and 6 bases stayed unmatched. The CDR3 here is CASSLFAGGIDTQYF. The CDR3 region has the DNA TGTGCCAGCAGCTTATTCGCAGGGGGCATAGATACGCAGTATTTT.

This rearrangement joins TRBV19 to TRBJ1-5; 8 bases are a match to TRBD1. Germline CDR1 reads LNHDA; CDR2 reads SQIVND (reference sequence). Unmatched junction bases numbered 7, after V lost 4 bases and J lost 2 bases. CDR3 length: 16 amino acids. CDR3 bases: TGTGCCAGTAGTACGCAGGGGGCAGGGGGCAATCAGCCCCAGCATTTT. As protein: CASSTQGAGGNQPQHF.

J is TRBJ1-6 and V is TRBV7-8, with a possible D match to TRBD1 (5 bases). The V gene lost 5 bases and the J gene lost 3 bases, with 20 bases spanning the gap. Per the germline V gene, CDR1 is SGHVS and CDR2 is FQNEAQ. The CDR3 spans 18 residues. The CDR3, as DNA: TGTGCCAGCAGCCCCAGCCAGGGACTACCATTCTATAATTCACCCCTCCACTTT. This translates into CASSPSQGLPFYNSPLHF.

The chain has TRBV7-2 and TRBJ2-7, with TRBD2 as a possible D gene (5 bases). Looked up from germline, CDR1 is SGHTA and CDR2 is FQGNSA. This CDR3 region has 17 residues. The V end was cut by 0 bases, the J end by 4 bases, with 19 bases between. The DNA for the CDR3 is TGTGCCAGCAGCTTAGCTCCTTACGTTGGTGCGGGTTACGAGCAGTACTTC. It is translated as CASSLAPYVGAGYEQYF. Looking up the rest from reference TRBV7-2 and TRBJ2-7 gives the full variable domain: GAGVSQSPSNKVTEKGKDVELRCDPISGHTALYWYRQSLGQGLEFLIYFQGNSAPDKSGLPSDRFSAERTGGSVSTLTIQRTQQEDSAVYLCASSLAPYVGAGYEQYFGPGTRLTVT.

The rearrangement joins TRBV6-1 to TRBJ2-3, with D maybe TRBD2 (6 bases). The V gene lost 5 bases and the J gene lost 5 bases, with 14 bases spanning the gap. Germline lookup yields CDR1 MNHNS and CDR2 SASEGT. This CDR3 contains 14 residues. CDR3 DNA sequence: TGTGCCAGCAGTAACACTGACGGGAGAGATACGCAGTATTTT. Translating it yields CASSNTDGRDTQYF.